This TCR beta chain was documented in a study of early T cells in non-severe SARS-CoV-2 infection. As for the study in general: Chains were not paired, and sequencing was done on bulk RNA from unsorted whole blood.

TCRdb re-called the 5' RACE reads with MiXCR, one entry per CDR3 protein. The sample lists roughly 70,000 distinct CDR3 sequences, around 20% occurring once. The CDR3 spans 13 residues. The V and J ends lost 6 bases and 4 bases, in that order; junction bases with no gene match: 4. The sequence was collected from an adult who was a healthcare worker with PCR-confirmed SARS-CoV-2 infection or an uninfected control (not recorded which). V and J are TRBV12-3 or TRBV12-4 and TRBJ1-1; 8 bases are a match to TRBD1. The sequences come from whole blood, collected at baseline. Written as DNA, the CDR3 is TGTGCCAGCAGGCTTACAGGGGGCACTGAAGCTTTCTTT. Translating it yields CASRLTGGTEAFF.